This T cell receptor beta chain emerged from a study of blood T cell repertoires in COVID-19. Germline assignment: CDR1 SGDLS and CDR2 YYNGEE. This CDR3 region has 14 residues. Trimming cost V 4 bases and J 4 bases, with 12 bases left between them. Under the authors' procedure: Counts of nucleated cells, estimated from reference gene primer amplification, were obtained. Assay used: immunoSEQ multiplex PCR; TCRdb lists only in-frame clones, some missing. From that table come the V and J calls and clone size; the DNA was used to work out D and trimming. The table shows about 110,000 clones, with about four fifths occurring only once. This clone has only one observation.

V gene TRBV9 combines with J gene TRBJ1-3; D ambiguous. The sample was peripheral blood. This TCR came from a human donor in a cohort sampled during active COVID-19. CDR3 DNA: TGTGCCAGCAGCCTAGTACCCGGGGGAAACACCATATATTTT. This translates into CASSLVPGGNTIYF.